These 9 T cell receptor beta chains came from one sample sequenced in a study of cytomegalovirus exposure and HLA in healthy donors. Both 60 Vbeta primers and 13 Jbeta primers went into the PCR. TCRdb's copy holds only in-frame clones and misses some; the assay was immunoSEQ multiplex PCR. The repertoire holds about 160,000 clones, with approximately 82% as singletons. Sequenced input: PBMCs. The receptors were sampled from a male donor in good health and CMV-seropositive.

The CDR3 DNA follows: TGCAGCGCCTTGGGGACAGAGAATCAGCCCCAGCATTTT. Encoded protein: CSALGTENQPQHF. V is TRBV29-1 and J is TRBJ1-5; 7 bases line up with TRBD1. This CDR3 spans 13 amino acids. V shed 7 bases, J shed 4 bases, and the junction held 7 bases outside the gene matches. Looked up from germline, CDR1 is SQVTM and CDR2 is ANQGSEA.

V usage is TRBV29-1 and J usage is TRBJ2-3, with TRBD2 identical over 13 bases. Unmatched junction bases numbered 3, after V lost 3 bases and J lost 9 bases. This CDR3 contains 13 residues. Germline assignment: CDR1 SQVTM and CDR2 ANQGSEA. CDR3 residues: CSVDRTSGSTQYF. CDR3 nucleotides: TGCAGCGTTGACAGGACTAGCGGGAGCACGCAGTATTTT.

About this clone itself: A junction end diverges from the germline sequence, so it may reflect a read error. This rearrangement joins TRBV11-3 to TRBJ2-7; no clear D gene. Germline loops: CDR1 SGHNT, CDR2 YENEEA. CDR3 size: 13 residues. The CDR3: CASGLAGSYEQYF. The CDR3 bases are TGTGCCAGCGGCTTAGCAGGCTCCTACGAGCAGTACTTC.

CDR3 in DNA: TGTGCCATCAGTGAGTCAGGGGGCAGGATTAGTTCACCCCTCCACTTT. Translated, it gives CAISESGGRISSPLHF. This sequence joins TRBV10-3 and TRBJ1-6; 7 bases match TRBD1. The V gene's germline CDR1 is ENHRY and CDR2 SYGVKD. The CDR3 runs to 16 residues. Germline trimming cut 0 bases from V and 9 bases from J; bases unmatched to any gene: 8.

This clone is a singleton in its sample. In DNA, the CDR3 is TGTGCCAGCAGCTTATCTTACACGAATTCACCCCTCCACTTT. Protein sequence: CASSLSYTNSPLHF. The rearrangement uses TRBV7-2 and TRBJ1-6, with unresolved D. The CDR3 is 14 amino acids. The ends were cut back, 2 bases at V and 7 bases at J, with 9 bases in the middle. Germline V gene data show CDR1 as SGHTA and CDR2 as FQGNSA.

The CDR3 protein is CAWSVFGGGLETQYF. The CDR3, as DNA: TGTGCCTGGAGTGTATTCGGGGGGGGCCTGGAGACCCAGTACTTC. V gene TRBV30 combines with J gene TRBJ2-5; the match to TRBD2 covers 8 bases. Germline lookup yields CDR1 GTSNPN and CDR2 SVGIG (reference sequence). The CDR3 consists of 15 residues. Trimming took 0 bases from V and 5 from J; bases not matched to a gene: 8.

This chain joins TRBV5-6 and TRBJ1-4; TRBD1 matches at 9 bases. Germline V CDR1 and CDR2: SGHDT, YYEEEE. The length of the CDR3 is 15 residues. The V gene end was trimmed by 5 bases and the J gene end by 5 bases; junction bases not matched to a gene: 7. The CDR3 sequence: CASREYGQGNEKLFF. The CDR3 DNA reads TGTGCCAGCAGGGAGTACGGACAGGGGAATGAAAAACTGTTTTTT.

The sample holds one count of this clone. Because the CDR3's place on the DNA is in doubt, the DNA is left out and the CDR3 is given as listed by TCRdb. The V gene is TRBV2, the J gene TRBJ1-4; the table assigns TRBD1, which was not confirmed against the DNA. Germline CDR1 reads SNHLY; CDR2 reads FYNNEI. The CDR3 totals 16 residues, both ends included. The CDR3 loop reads CASILGQGPLNEKLFF.

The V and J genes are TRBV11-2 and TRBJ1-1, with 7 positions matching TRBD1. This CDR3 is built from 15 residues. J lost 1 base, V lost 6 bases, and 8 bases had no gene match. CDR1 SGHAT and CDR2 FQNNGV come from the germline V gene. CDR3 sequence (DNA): TGTGCCAGCAGTACCTCAAACAGGGGGAACACTGAAGCTTTCTTT. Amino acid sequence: CASSTSNRGNTEAFF.